The T cell receptor (beta chain) described here comes from a study of T cells in Graves' hyperthyroidism and ophthalmopathy (dated by TCRdb to between 2018 and 2021). Broadly, across the study: Peripheral blood samples were taken at the time of initial diagnosis, prior to any treatment. A discovery cohort of approximately 100 patients, roughly 45 with Graves' ophthalmopathy and 57 with stable Graves' hyperthyroidism, was used to find distinguishing TCR V-J signatures. Prospective prediction of ophthalmopathy was tested in an independent validation cohort of about 19 hyperthyroidism patients and approximately 17 patients who later progressed to ophthalmopathy. The roughly 94 discovery patients were randomly divided into training and test sets at a 7:3 ratio. Thyroid tissue and blood T-cell repertoires from roughly six Graves' hyperthyroidism patients were also compared in the study. Once sampling was done, hyperthyroidism patients were given methimazole at a starting dose of 30 mg daily, whereas ophthalmopathy patients were given high-dose intravenous methylprednisolone. The paper reports TCR Vbeta CDR3 sequencing of 140 or so peripheral blood samples: fewer than 50 ophthalmopathy, approximately 74 hyperthyroidism and approximately 17 progressor patients.

Paper-wide results and their limitations: Most expanded thyroid clonotypes (frequency above 0.001) were also detected in blood, a finding suggesting that blood repertoires may reflect thyroid immune responses. Sample size was not statistically predetermined, and blinding of investigators to group allocation was not performed. A model built on a 13 V-J signature distinguished ophthalmopathy from stable hyperthyroidism, reaching about 89% sensitivity and about 81% specificity in cross-validation and 80%/75% in testing. In validation, the model predicted progression to ophthalmopathy a median of approximately 6.3 months before onset, with roughly 68% sensitivity and about 75% specificity.

The CDR3 spans 15 residues, from the cysteine through the phenylalanine. Only the CDR3 DNA is retained, 45 bases long and in frame from the first base. Cut back by 5 bases and 2 bases, the V and J ends lie 16 bases apart. For CDR1 and CDR2, the germline V gene lists SGHRS and YFSETQ. A few counts support this clonotype. It lacks a known antigen. Base-call qualities are not available, and no considerably larger clone is one nucleotide away. TCR beta CDR3 regions were amplified from RNA transcripts. A first-round RT-PCR of the TCR CDR3 used the HTBI primer set with the Qiagen OneStep RT-PCR kit. Libraries were constructed in a second round of multiplex PCR, after which size selection and purification were performed. Paired-end sequencing of the libraries was performed with 100 bp reads on an Illumina HiSeq2000. Per the authors' processing: SOAPnuke was used to process the raw data, with reads discarded if the reads contained adapters or uncalled bases, had a mean Phred below 15, or lacked an exact constant-primer or identifier match. High-quality paired reads were merged with COPE v1.2.5, and unique nucleotide sequences were defined as clonotypes. MiTCR v1.1 was used to align clonotypes to the IMGT TRBV, TRBD and TRBJ reference segments. The analysis was restricted to V-J combinations with a frequency above 0.0001, which together covered approximately 99% of the repertoires. The TCS score was defined as the ratio of F50 (clonal expansion) to E x V (chaos), calculated using BLOSUM62-based TCRdist between CDR3 peptides within each V-J. Welch's t-statistics and random forest reduced some 510 V-J features to 10 to 15, which were used in a naive Bayes classifier (R e1071). TCRdb ran its own pipeline on the public reads, namely fastp trimming at Q25 and MiXCR clone calling, and kept in-frame beta chains. CDR3 protein sequences are deduplicated, and each keeps its most common genes and DNA. The V and J calls here are based on TCRdb, not the publication. The sample table contains about 400,000 distinct CDR3 sequences; only one count was recorded for roughly 15% of them. The top ten constitute roughly a fifth of the sample.

Ophthalmopathy patients had moderately to severely active disease, with a Clinical Activity Score of 3 or more, a NOSPECS grade of 4 or more, and a disease duration of less than 3 months. The study excluded patients with uncontrolled infections, other autoimmune diseases, pregnancy or lactation. Diagnoses relied on clinical symptoms, serum thyroxine and TRAb, thyroid ultrasound and orbital computed tomography. Ficoll-Paque density gradient centrifugation was used to isolate PBMCs from around 10 ml of fresh peripheral blood. Total RNA was extracted with Trizol reagent, and quality was checked on an Agilent 2100 Bioanalyzer.

Specimen: blood. The chain is made from TRBV5-1 and TRBJ1-2; the D gene cannot be named for sure. This receptor was taken from a woman aged 60-75 years with Graves' ophthalmopathy. The CDR3 region reads CASRMGSTVNYGYTF. The DNA sequence is as follows: TGCGCCAGCAGAATGGGGAGTACGGTCAACTATGGCTACACCTTC.